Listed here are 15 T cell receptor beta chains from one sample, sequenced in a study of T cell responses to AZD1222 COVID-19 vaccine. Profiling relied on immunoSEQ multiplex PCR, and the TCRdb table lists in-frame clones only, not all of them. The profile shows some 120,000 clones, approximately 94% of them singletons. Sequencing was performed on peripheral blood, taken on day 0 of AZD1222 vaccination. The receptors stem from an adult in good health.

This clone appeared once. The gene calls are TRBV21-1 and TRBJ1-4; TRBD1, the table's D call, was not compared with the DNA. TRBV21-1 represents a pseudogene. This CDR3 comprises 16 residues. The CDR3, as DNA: TGTGCCAGCAGCAAAGAGCCGGGACAGGGCTTACAAAAACTGTTTTTT. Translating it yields CASSKEPGQGLQKLFF.

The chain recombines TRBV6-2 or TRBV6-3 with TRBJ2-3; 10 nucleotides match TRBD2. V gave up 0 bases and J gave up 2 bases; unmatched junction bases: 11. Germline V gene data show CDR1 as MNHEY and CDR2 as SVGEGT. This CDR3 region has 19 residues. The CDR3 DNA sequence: TGTGCCAGCAGTTACTCGGGACTAGCGTCCTTGTTTGCCACAGATACGCAGTATTTT. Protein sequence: CASSYSGLASLFATDTQYF.

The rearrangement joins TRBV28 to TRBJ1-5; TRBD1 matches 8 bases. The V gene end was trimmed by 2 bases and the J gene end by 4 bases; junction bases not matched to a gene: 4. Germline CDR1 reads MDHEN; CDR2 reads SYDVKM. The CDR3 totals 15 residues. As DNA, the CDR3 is TGTGCCAGCAGTTTAATTGGACAGGGAAATCAGCCCCAGCATTTT. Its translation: CASSLIGQGNQPQHF.

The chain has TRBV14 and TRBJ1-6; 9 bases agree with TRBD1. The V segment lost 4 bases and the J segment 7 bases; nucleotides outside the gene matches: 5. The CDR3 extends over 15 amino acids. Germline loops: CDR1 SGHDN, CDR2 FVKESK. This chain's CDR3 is CASSLRTGANSPLHF. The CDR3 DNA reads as TGTGCCAGCAGCCTTCGGACAGGGGCAAATTCACCCCTCCACTTT.

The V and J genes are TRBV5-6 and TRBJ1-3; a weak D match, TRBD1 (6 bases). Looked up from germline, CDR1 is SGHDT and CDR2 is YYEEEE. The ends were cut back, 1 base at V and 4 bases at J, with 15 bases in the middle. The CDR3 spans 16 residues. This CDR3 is CASSLIGRGQGNTIYF. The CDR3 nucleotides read TGTGCCAGCAGCTTGATCGGCAGGGGACAAGGAAACACCATATATTTT.

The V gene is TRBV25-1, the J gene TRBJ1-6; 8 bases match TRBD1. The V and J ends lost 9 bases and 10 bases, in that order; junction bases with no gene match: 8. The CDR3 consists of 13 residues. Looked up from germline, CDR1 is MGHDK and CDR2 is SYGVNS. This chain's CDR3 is CARTGVCRSPLHF. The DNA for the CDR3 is TGTGCCAGGACAGGGGTATGCAGGTCACCCCTCCACTTT.

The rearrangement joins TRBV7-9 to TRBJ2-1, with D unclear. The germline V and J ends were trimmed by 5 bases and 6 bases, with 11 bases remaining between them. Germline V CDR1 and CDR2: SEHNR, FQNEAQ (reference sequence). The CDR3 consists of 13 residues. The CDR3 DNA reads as TGTGCCAGCAGCGCCTATAGAGCCAATGAGCAGTTCTTC. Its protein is CASSAYRANEQFF.

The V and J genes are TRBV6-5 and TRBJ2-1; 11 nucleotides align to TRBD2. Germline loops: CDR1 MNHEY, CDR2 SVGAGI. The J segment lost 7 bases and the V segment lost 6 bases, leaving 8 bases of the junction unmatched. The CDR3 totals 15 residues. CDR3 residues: CASRPGTSGSNEQFF. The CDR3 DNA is TGTGCCAGCAGACCCGGGACTAGCGGTTCGAATGAGCAGTTCTTC.

In nucleotides, the CDR3 is TGTGCCAGCAGTTACTCGAAGACAGAAATGAACACTGAAGCTTTCTTT. This sequence encodes CASSYSKTEMNTEAFF. The chain is built from TRBV6-5 and TRBJ1-1; weak D call: TRBD1 (5 bases). CDR1 is MNHEY and CDR2 is SVGAGI in the germline V gene. V was trimmed by 0 bases and J by 0 bases, leaving 11 bases between them. This CDR3 has 16 residues.

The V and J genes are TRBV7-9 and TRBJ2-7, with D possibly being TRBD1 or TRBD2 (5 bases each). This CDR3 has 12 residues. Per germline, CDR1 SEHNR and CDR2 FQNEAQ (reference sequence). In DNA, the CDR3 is TGTGCTTGCGGGCAGGGTAGATACGAGCAGTACTTC. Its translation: CACGQGRYEQYF.

The CDR3 here is CASSLDTLAGEAFF. The CDR3 nucleotides are TGTGCCAGCAGCTTAGATACGCTCGCCGGGGAGGCTTTCTTT. The chain is built from TRBV11-2 and TRBJ1-1; D call uncertain. This CDR3 has 14 residues. V was trimmed by 0 bases and J by 11 bases, leaving 16 bases between them. Germline V gives CDR1 SGHAT, CDR2 FQNNGV.

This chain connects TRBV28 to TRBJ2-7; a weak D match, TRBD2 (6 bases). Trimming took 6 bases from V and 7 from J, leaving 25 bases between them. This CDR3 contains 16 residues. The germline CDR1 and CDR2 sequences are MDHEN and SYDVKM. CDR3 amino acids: CASSYPGLTPMKEQYF. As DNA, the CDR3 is TGTGCCAGCAGCTACCCAGGACTAACACCCATGAAAGAGCAGTACTTC.

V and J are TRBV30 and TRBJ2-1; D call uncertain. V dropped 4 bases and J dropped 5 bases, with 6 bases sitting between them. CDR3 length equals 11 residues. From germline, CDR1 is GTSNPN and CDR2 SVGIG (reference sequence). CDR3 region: CAWKFHNEQFF. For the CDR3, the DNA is TGTGCCTGGAAATTCCACAATGAGCAGTTCTTC.

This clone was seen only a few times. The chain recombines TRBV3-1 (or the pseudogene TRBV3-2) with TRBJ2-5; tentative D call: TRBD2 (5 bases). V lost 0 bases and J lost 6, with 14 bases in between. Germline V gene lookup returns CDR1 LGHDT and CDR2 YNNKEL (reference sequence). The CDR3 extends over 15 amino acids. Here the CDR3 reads CASSQDMGSGKTQYF. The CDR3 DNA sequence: TGTGCCAGCAGCCAAGATATGGGGTCCGGGAAGACCCAGTACTTC.

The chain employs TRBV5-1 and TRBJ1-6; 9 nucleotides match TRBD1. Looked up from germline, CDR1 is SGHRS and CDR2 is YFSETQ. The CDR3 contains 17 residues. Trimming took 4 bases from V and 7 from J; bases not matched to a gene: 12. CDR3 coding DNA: TGCGCCAGCAGCCCCACCCAAGGGACAGGGATGAATTCACCCCTCCACTTT. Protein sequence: CASSPTQGTGMNSPLHF.